This TCR beta chain was retrieved from a study of T cell responses to AZD1222 COVID-19 vaccine. Overall study results and limits: Two doses of AZD1222 preceded a rise in Spike-specific TCR breadth and depth.

Trimming took 5 bases from V and 1 from J, leaving 14 bases between them. The CDR3 extends over 15 amino acids. Germline CDR1 reads SGHTA; CDR2 reads FQGNSA. A note on this clone: Its antigen is currently unknown.

Clones were read by immunoSEQ multiplex PCR, and TCRdb kept only the in-frame ones, dropping some. The sample shows 52,000 or so clones, more than 80% of them seen only once. This clonotype originated in an adult in good health. Sequenced material: peripheral blood, taken on day 0 of MenACWY control vaccination. This chain connects TRBV7-2 to TRBJ1-1; tentatively, D is TRBD1 (6 bases). As DNA, the CDR3 is TGTGCCAGCAGCCCCACGGGACACTCGAACACTGAAGCTTTCTTT. It translates to CASSPTGHSNTEAFF.